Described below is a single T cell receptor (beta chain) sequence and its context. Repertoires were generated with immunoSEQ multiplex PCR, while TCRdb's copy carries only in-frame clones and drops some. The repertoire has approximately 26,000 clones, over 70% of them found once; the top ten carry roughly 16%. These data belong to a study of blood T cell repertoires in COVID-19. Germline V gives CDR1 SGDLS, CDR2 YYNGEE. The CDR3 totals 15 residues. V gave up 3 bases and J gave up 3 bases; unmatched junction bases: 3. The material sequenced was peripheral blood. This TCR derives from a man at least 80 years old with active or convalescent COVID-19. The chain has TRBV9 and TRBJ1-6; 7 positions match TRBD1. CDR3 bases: TGTGCCAGCAGCGACGGGACAGTCTATAATTCACCCCTCCACTTT. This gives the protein CASSDGTVYNSPLHF.